These 19 T cell receptor beta chains share one sample of origin, sequenced in a study of blood T cells in healthy people across ages. Sample-barcoded 5' priming and a J-beta primer mix drove a second PCR of roughly 6 to 12 cycles. TCRdb reanalysed the 5' RACE reads using MiXCR and keeps one entry per CDR3 protein. Seen here are about a million distinct CDR3 sequences, 51% observed once, and the top ten hold 20% to 25%. The sample was blood. The receptor source for this set is a woman between 55 and 75 years old in good health.

The V gene is TRBV20-1, the J gene TRBJ2-3, with TRBD2 matching over 10 bases. V dropped 5 bases and J dropped 0; count of bases not matched to a gene: 5. The CDR3 totals 15 residues. CDR1 and CDR2 (germline): DFQATT, SNEGSKA (reference sequence). The CDR3 loop reads CSAPGLADSTDTQYF. The CDR3 DNA reads TGCAGTGCTCCTGGACTAGCGGATAGCACAGATACGCAGTATTTT.

The chain links TRBV12-3 or TRBV12-4 to TRBJ1-2, with a weak D call TRBD1 (6 bases). The V end was cut by 7 bases, the J end by 7 bases, with 16 bases between. This CDR3 is 13 amino acids long. The CDR3 is CASKPAGVGGYTF. As DNA, the CDR3 is TGTGCCAGCAAACCCGCAGGGGTAGGTGGCTACACCTTC.

This clonotype was observed a few times. This chain joins TRBV11-2 and TRBJ1-5; no clear D gene. The germline V gene encodes CDR1 SGHAT and CDR2 FQNNGV. The germline V and J ends were trimmed by 3 bases and 4 bases, with 7 bases remaining between them. This CDR3 region has 13 residues. This chain's CDR3 is CASSFQENQPQHF. The CDR3 DNA sequence: TGTGCCAGCAGCTTTCAGGAAAATCAGCCCCAGCATTTT. Together with reference TRBV11-2 and TRBJ1-5, the CDR3 gives the full variable domain: EAGVAQSPRYKIIEKRQSVAFWCNPISGHATLYWYQQILGQGPKLLIQFQNNGVVDDSQLPKDRFSAERLKGVDSTLKIQPAKLEDSAVYLCASSFQENQPQHFGDGTRLSIL.

The rearrangement joins TRBV7-9 to TRBJ2-3; 8 bases match TRBD2. The V gene end was trimmed by 3 bases and the J gene end by 4 bases; junction bases not matched to a gene: 6. The CDR3 length is 15 residues. Germline V gene sequence: CDR1 SEHNR, CDR2 FQNEAQ (reference sequence). CDR3 bases: TGTGCCAGCAGCTTCGTGAGCGGGAGTTCAGATACGCAGTATTTT. Translated: CASSFVSGSSDTQYF.

This clonotype has at least ten counts. The gene calls are TRBV29-1 and TRBJ2-1, with a weak D call TRBD1 (5 bases). Between the trimmed V and J ends, which lost 4 bases and 9 bases, there was a span of 10 bases. The CDR3 extends over 11 amino acids. Per germline, CDR1 SQVTM and CDR2 ANQGSEA. The DNA for the CDR3 is TGCAGCGTTGCCCCCAGGGCTGAGCAGTTCTTC. Its translation is CSVAPRAEQFF.

CDR3 residues: CAISLAGVDTDTQYF. The CDR3, as DNA: TGTGCCATCAGTCTAGCGGGGGTCGATACAGATACGCAGTATTTT. The V call is TRBV10-3, the J call TRBJ2-3; 10 positions agree with TRBD2. In germline, CDR1 is ENHRY, CDR2 SYGVKD. Unmatched junction bases numbered 5, after V lost 5 bases and J lost 3 bases. This CDR3 contains 15 residues.

This clonotype was detected only a few times. This chain joins TRBV6-2 or TRBV6-3 and TRBJ2-3; a weak D match, TRBD1 (5 bases). The CDR3 is made up of 14 amino acids. CDR1 is MNHEY, CDR2 SVGEGT, per germline. V lost 5 bases to trimming and J lost 9 bases, with 18 bases between them. The chain's CDR3 is CASSDPASQETQYF. In nucleotides, the CDR3 is TGTGCCAGCAGTGACCCCGCCTCACAGGAGACGCAGTATTTT.

The chain joins TRBV10-2 to TRBJ2-2, with TRBD2 identical over 11 bases. Losses at the gene ends were 6 bases for V and 6 bases for J; bases not matched to a gene: 9. The CDR3 is 16 amino acids. Germline loops: CDR1 WSHSY, CDR2 SAAADI. The CDR3 DNA follows: TGCGCCAGCAGACAAACTAGCGGGAGAGGGGCCGGGGAGCTGTTTTTT. Its protein is CASRQTSGRGAGELFF.

The J gene is TRBJ2-1, the V gene TRBV12-3 or TRBV12-4, with 11 nucleotides matching TRBD2. Germline trimming cut 6 bases from V and 1 base from J; bases unmatched to any gene: 8. There are 17 residues in the CDR3. This CDR3 reads CASRYSLAGVSYNEQFF. CDR3 coding DNA: TGTGCCAGCAGGTACTCACTAGCGGGGGTGTCCTACAATGAGCAGTTCTTC.

This clonotype has just one count. The junction does not match germline at one end; this may be a read error. V gene TRBV6-2 or TRBV6-3 combines with J gene TRBJ2-4, with 10 bases identical to TRBD2. Germline V lookup: CDR1 MNHEY, CDR2 SVGEGT. This CDR3 spans 15 amino acids. The CDR3 DNA reads TGTGCCAGCAGACTAGCGGGAATAGCCAAAAACACTCAGTACTTC. Translation gives CASRLAGIAKNTQYF.

In its sample, this clonotype was seen a few times. This chain uses TRBV9 with TRBJ1-4; no clear D. The length of the CDR3 is 16 residues. V lost 4 bases to trimming and J lost 4 bases, with 17 bases between them. In germline, CDR1 is SGDLS, CDR2 YYNGEE. For the CDR3, the DNA is TGTGCCAGCAGCCTCCGACCCCGAGCCCATAATGAAAAACTGTTTTTT. It yields the protein CASSLRPRAHNEKLFF.

The chain employs TRBV20-1 and TRBJ2-1, with D perhaps being TRBD1 or TRBD2 (6 bases each). CDR3 size: 16 residues. The germline V and J ends were trimmed by 3 bases and 0 bases, with 15 bases remaining between them. Germline CDR1 DFQATT, CDR2 SNEGSKA (reference sequence). The CDR3 loop is CSASMGGRSSYNEQFF. The CDR3 DNA follows: TGCAGTGCTAGTATGGGGGGCCGAAGCTCCTACAATGAGCAGTTCTTC.

A word on this clonotype: One end of the junction is discordant with germline, which a read error may explain. The chain links TRBV7-2 to TRBJ2-1, with TRBD2 identical over 10 bases. The CDR3 is 15 amino acids. Per the germline V gene, CDR1 is SGHTA and CDR2 is FQGNSA. The CDR3 DNA is TGCGCCAGCAGCTTAGAGGCTAGCGGGAGTTATGAGCAGTTCTTC. Its protein product is CASSLEASGSYEQFF.

This clonotype was counted between two and nine times. This chain connects TRBV27 to TRBJ2-3; D is tentatively TRBD1 or TRBD2 (5 bases each). Germline V gene lookup returns CDR1 MNHEY and CDR2 SMNVEV (reference sequence). V was pared by 2 bases and J by 0 bases, with 12 bases between. CDR3 length: 16 residues. The DNA for the CDR3 is TGTGCCAGCAGTTTACGGGGCGCAACTAGCACAGATACGCAGTATTTT. Protein: CASSLRGATSTDTQYF.

The count of this clonotype is one. The genes are TRBV18 and TRBJ2-7; 8 bases agree with TRBD1. The CDR3 is 15 residues long. Germline V gene lookup returns CDR1 KGHSH and CDR2 LQKENI. Trimming removed 4 bases from V and 2 bases from J; junction bases left unmatched: 7. The CDR3 is CASSLFRDRTYEQYF. The CDR3, as DNA: TGTGCCAGCTCACTATTCCGGGACAGGACCTACGAGCAGTACTTC.

A few counts support this clonotype. The chain employs TRBV6-5 and TRBJ2-7; a weak D match, TRBD2 (6 bases). Looked up from germline, CDR1 is MNHEY and CDR2 is SVGAGI. CDR3 length: 13 amino acids. Trimming left V 6 bases short and J 4 bases short, with 13 bases between. CDR3 DNA: TGTGCCAGCAGACCCGGGACTTGGTACGAGCAGTACTTC. This gives the protein CASRPGTWYEQYF.

The V call is TRBV12-3 or TRBV12-4, the J call TRBJ2-1; D not resolved. There are 13 residues in the CDR3. Between the trimmed V and J ends, which lost 6 bases and 1 base, there was a span of 7 bases. CDR3 nucleotide sequence: TGTGCCAGCAGGGCATGGTCCTACAATGAGCAGTTCTTC. Protein sequence: CASRAWSYNEQFF.

This clonotype was seen a few times. The chain carries TRBV5-1 and TRBJ2-7; maybe TRBD2 (6 bases). The V end lost 2 bases, the J end lost 2 bases, and 11 bases lay between the germline ends. The CDR3 is 14 amino acids. Germline assignment: CDR1 SGHRS and CDR2 YFSETQ. Written as DNA, the CDR3 is TGCGCCAGCAGCTTTAGGGGACTTGCCTACGAGCAGTACTTC. Translating gives CASSFRGLAYEQYF.

This chain uses TRBV4-1 with TRBJ2-3; D may correspond to TRBD1 or TRBD2 (5 bases each). Trimming pared 4 bases from V and 4 bases from J, leaving 15 bases between. The CDR3 spans 15 residues. Germline values: CDR1 MGHRA, CDR2 YSYEKL. Here the CDR3 reads CASSPGHLEADTQYF. The CDR3, as DNA: TGCGCCAGCAGCCCCGGACACTTGGAGGCAGATACGCAGTATTTT.